These 32 T cell receptor beta chains came from one sample sequenced in a study of beta chain features in type 1 diabetes. Overall study findings and caveats: Type 1 diabetes patients had TCRB CDR3s that were shorter (moderately but significantly so) in all four CD4+ subsets.

Antigens for these TCRs are unknown. Reverse transcribing all isolated RNA meant expressed TCRB transcripts were sequenced. Sequenced by immunoSEQ multiplex PCR; TCRdb stores in-frame clones only, minus some. The sample lists around 140,000 clones, 9% seen once, with around 0.75% in the top ten. The sequenced sample was central memory CD4+ T cells from blood. The receptors derive from a man aged 30-40 years with type 1 diabetes.

The sample holds a few counts of this clone. The chain employs TRBV27 and TRBJ2-3, with 8 bases fitting TRBD2. This CDR3 comprises 14 residues. The germline CDR1 and CDR2 sequences are MNHEY and SMNVEV (reference sequence). The ends lost 2 bases at V and 7 bases at J; junction bases unmatched: 5. The CDR3 spells CASSLAGGLNTQYF. CDR3 in DNA: TGTGCCAGCAGTTTAGCGGGGGGCCTCAATACGCAGTATTTT.

This sequence joins TRBV19 and TRBJ1-2; D uncertain. CDR1 is LNHDA, CDR2 SQIVND, per germline (reference sequence). The CDR3 spans 13 residues. The germline V and J ends were trimmed by 7 bases and 6 bases, with 15 bases remaining between them. The chain's CDR3 is CASTRAPMHGYTF. The CDR3 DNA follows: TGTGCCAGTACCCGAGCCCCGATGCATGGCTACACCTTC.

In this sample, this clone turned up a few times. The chain couples TRBV11-2 to TRBJ2-3; tentatively, D is TRBD2 (6 bases). Germline V gene lookup returns CDR1 SGHAT and CDR2 FQNNGV. This CDR3 comprises 15 residues. Between the trimmed V and J ends, which lost 5 bases and 5 bases, there was a span of 17 bases. The CDR3 loop reads CASSLGRGLGDTQYF. Here the CDR3 DNA reads TGTGCCAGCAGCCTCGGGCGGGGACTGGGAGATACGCAGTATTTT.

V usage is TRBV4-2 and J usage is TRBJ2-5; D is undetermined. The germline V gene has CDR1 LGHNA and CDR2 YNFKEQ. V lost 1 base and J lost 0, with 12 bases in between. This CDR3 is 16 amino acids long. CDR3 bases: TGTGCCAGCAGCCAAGGTGGGCCGCGCAACCAAGAGACCCAGTACTTC. Translated, it gives CASSQGGPRNQETQYF.

The genes are TRBV7-9 and TRBJ2-2; D may be TRBD1 (6 bases). The CDR3 extends over 14 amino acids. Trimming pared 5 bases from V and 4 bases from J, leaving 11 bases between. From germline, CDR1 is SEHNR and CDR2 FQNEAQ (reference sequence). CDR3 sequence reads: CASSAQQGTGELFF. In nucleotides, the CDR3 is TGTGCCAGCAGCGCCCAACAGGGCACCGGGGAGCTGTTTTTT.

The chain links TRBV9 to TRBJ1-1; D remains ambiguous. V gave up 1 base and J gave up 2 bases, with 6 bases separating them. The CDR3 runs to 13 residues. Germline V lookup: CDR1 SGDLS, CDR2 YYNGEE. In nucleotides, the CDR3 is TGTGCCAGCAGCGTACAGTTTAACACTGAAGCTTTCTTT. Translated, it gives CASSVQFNTEAFF. Complete variable domain (other parts from reference TRBV9 and TRBJ1-1): DSGVTQTPKHLITATGQRVTLRCSPRSGDLSVYWYQQSLDQGLQFLIQYYNGEERAKGNILERFSAQQFPDLHSELNLSSLELGDSALYFCASSVQFNTEAFFGQGTRLTVV.

This clone was seen more than once but under ten times. The chain combines TRBV6-1 with TRBJ2-7, with D possibly being TRBD1 (6 bases). V dropped 7 bases and J dropped 6 bases, with 22 bases sitting between them. This CDR3 comprises 15 residues. Germline CDR1 reads MNHNS; CDR2 reads SASEGT. The CDR3 DNA reads as TGTGCCAGCAACCTCGGTGGGGGCGCATGGGGCGAGCAGTACTTC. The encoded protein is CASNLGGGAWGEQYF.

This rearrangement joins TRBV29-1 to TRBJ1-1; D uncertain. V was clipped by 2 bases and J by 8 bases, with 12 bases between them. Germline CDR1 and CDR2: SQVTM and ANQGSEA. This CDR3 is built from 12 residues. As DNA, the CDR3 is TGCAGCGTTGAAAGTGAGCAGGTAGAAGCTTTCTTT. It specifies CSVESEQVEAFF.

This clone has just a few counts. The CDR3 is CATGDSTDTQYF. CDR3 in DNA: TGTGCCACAGGGGACAGCACAGATACGCAGTATTTT. This chain connects TRBV10-3 to TRBJ2-3; D is perhaps TRBD1 (6 bases). The CDR3 is 12 residues long. Per germline, CDR1 ENHRY and CDR2 SYGVKD. Trimming removed 10 bases from V and 0 bases from J, with 8 bases in between.

The gene calls are TRBV15 and TRBJ2-4; perhaps TRBD1 as D (5 bases). Trimming removed 7 bases from V and 8 bases from J, with 15 bases in between. The CDR3 length is 13 residues. Per the germline V gene, CDR1 is LNHNV and CDR2 is YYDKDF (reference sequence). CDR3 nucleotides: TGTGCCACCACCCCTCGGTTAGGGGACATTCAGTACTTC. It codes for CATTPRLGDIQYF.

This clone has a handful of counts. This chain connects TRBV19 to TRBJ1-2, with D unclear. V lost 5 bases to trimming and J lost 13 bases, with 23 bases between them. The CDR3 contains 14 residues. CDR1 is LNHDA, CDR2 SQIVND, per germline (reference sequence). In DNA form, the CDR3 reads TGTGCCAGTAGTTCAGAAACCGTTACAAGACTCCTCACCTTC. This gives the protein CASSSETVTRLLTF.

This clone was detected only a few times. V and J are TRBV18 and TRBJ2-1; 13 bases map to TRBD2. In germline, CDR1 is KGHSH, CDR2 LQKENI. Germline trimming cut 3 bases from V and 6 bases from J; bases unmatched to any gene: 2. There are 15 residues in the CDR3. The CDR3 spells CASSPGTSGANEQFF. The CDR3 DNA follows: TGTGCCAGCTCACCGGGGACTAGCGGGGCCAATGAGCAGTTCTTC. The variable domain in full, with the rest retrieved from reference TRBV18 and TRBJ2-1, is NAGVMQNPRHLVRRRGQEARLRCSPMKGHSHVYWYRQLPEEGLKFMVYLQKENIIDESGMPKERFSAEFPKEGPSILRIQQVVRGDSAAYFCASSPGTSGANEQFFGPGTRLTVL.

Only a few counts were recorded for this clone. Its ends do not fully match the called genes, so a read error is possible. The chain recombines TRBV5-4 with TRBJ2-3; 8 positions match TRBD2. This CDR3 has 16 residues. CDR1 and CDR2 from the germline V gene are SGHNT and YYREEE (reference sequence). This CDR3 is CASSQLSGGHTDTQYF. CDR3 nucleotide sequence: TGCGCCAGCAGCCAATTGAGCGGGGGACACACAGATACGCAGTATTTT.

This clone was observed a handful of times. The chain has TRBV5-1 and TRBJ1-1, with D perhaps matching TRBD1 (5 bases). V lost 2 bases and J 6 bases, leaving 11 bases between the germline ends. In germline, CDR1 is SGHRS, CDR2 YFSETQ. The CDR3 covers 13 residues. DNA of the CDR3: TGCGCCAGCAGCTTAAGGGGAAACGCTGAAGCTTTCTTT. Its protein product is CASSLRGNAEAFF.

The J gene is TRBJ2-5, the V gene TRBV5-1, with a possible D match to TRBD2 (5 bases). The germline CDR1 and CDR2 sequences are SGHRS and YFSETQ. The CDR3 consists of 14 residues. Trimming took 4 bases from V and 6 from J, leaving 16 bases between them. CDR3 loop: CASSPNPGVKTQYF. The DNA of the CDR3 is TGCGCCAGCAGCCCTAATCCCGGGGTAAAGACCCAGTACTTC.

The V gene is TRBV5-1, the J gene TRBJ2-5; D is possibly TRBD2 (6 bases). Germline CDR1 is SGHRS and CDR2 is YFSETQ. V was pared by 4 bases and J by 5 bases, with 12 bases between. The CDR3 consists of 13 residues. The CDR3 coding sequence is TGCGCCAGCAGCCCACTAGCCGGCGAGACCCAGTACTTC. It specifies CASSPLAGETQYF. Complete variable domain (other parts from reference TRBV5-1 and TRBJ2-5): KAGVTQTPRYLIKTRGQQVTLSCSPISGHRSVSWYQQTPGQGLQFLFEYFSETQRNKGNFPGRFSGRQFSNSRSEMNVSTLELGDSALYLCASSPLAGETQYFGPGTRLLVL.

This clone was picked up a small number of times. The CDR3 region is CASSQDVYGNEQFF. The CDR3 DNA sequence: TGTGCCAGCAGCCAAGATGTATACGGCAATGAGCAGTTCTTC. The J gene is TRBJ2-1, the V gene TRBV4-2; the D is unclear. Per the germline V gene, CDR1 is LGHNA and CDR2 is YNFKEQ. The CDR3 is made up of 14 amino acids. Trimming removed 0 bases from V and 6 bases from J, with 9 bases in between.

The V gene is TRBV18, the J gene TRBJ2-7, with 7 bases that match TRBD2. The junction had 7 bases not matched to a gene; V was cut back by 3 bases and J by 5 bases. CDR1 and CDR2 from the germline V gene are KGHSH and LQKENI. The CDR3 loop spans 14 amino acids. This CDR3 is CASSPRDGRNEQYF. The CDR3 nucleotides are TGTGCCAGCTCACCCCGGGACGGGAGGAACGAGCAGTACTTC.

The chain couples TRBV18 to TRBJ2-5, with a tentative D call TRBD2 (5 bases). V lost 2 bases and J 9 bases, leaving 16 bases between the germline ends. This CDR3 has 14 amino acids. Looked up from germline, CDR1 is KGHSH and CDR2 is LQKENI. This CDR3 is CASSPGSSLGSQYF. In DNA form, the CDR3 reads TGTGCCAGCTCACCAGGGAGCAGCCTAGGGTCCCAGTACTTC.

This clone has just a few counts. The chain combines TRBV7-8 with TRBJ2-1, with TRBD2 matching 8 bases. The CDR3 totals 15 residues. Trimming took 6 bases from V and 5 from J; bases not matched to a gene: 9. CDR1 is SGHVS, CDR2 FQNEAQ, per germline. The CDR3 here is CASRGGLDLNNEQFF. The CDR3 DNA is TGTGCCAGCAGGGGGGGACTAGACCTTAACAATGAGCAGTTCTTC.

The chain employs TRBV4-1 and TRBJ2-6; perhaps TRBD2 as D (6 bases). The CDR3 spans 17 residues. V gave up 6 bases and J gave up 2 bases, with 17 bases separating them. Per the germline V gene, CDR1 is MGHRA and CDR2 is YSYEKL. The CDR3 loop is CASSHKWEVTGANVLTF. The CDR3 DNA follows: TGCGCCAGCAGTCACAAGTGGGAGGTAACTGGGGCCAACGTCCTGACTTTC.

The rearrangement joins TRBV28 to TRBJ2-5, with D possibly TRBD1 on 5 matching bases. The germline V and J ends were trimmed by 2 bases and 4 bases, with 8 bases remaining between them. Germline CDR1 MDHEN, CDR2 SYDVKM. The CDR3 runs to 13 residues. The CDR3 DNA is TGTGCCAGCAGTTTACTGCAGGGAGAGACCCAGTACTTC. This translates into CASSLLQGETQYF.

The gene calls are TRBV4-2 and TRBJ1-2; D unresolved. V lost 0 bases and J lost 5, with 19 bases in between. CDR3 size: 17 residues. Germline V gives CDR1 LGHNA, CDR2 YNFKEQ. CDR3 sequence: CASSQDSASGGLYGYTF. For the CDR3, the DNA is TGTGCCAGCAGCCAAGATAGTGCCTCCGGAGGATTATATGGCTACACCTTC.

The rearrangement uses TRBV4-1 and TRBJ2-3; D perhaps matches TRBD1 (5 bases). V gave up 5 bases and J gave up 4 bases, with 19 bases separating them. This CDR3 contains 16 residues. Germline loops: CDR1 MGHRA, CDR2 YSYEKL. CDR3 bases: TGCGCCAGCAGCTTCCGAGCCAGCCAGGGCGCAGATACGCAGTATTTT. Translation gives CASSFRASQGADTQYF.

This clone was observed a few times. The chain links TRBV9 to TRBJ1-1; maybe TRBD1 (5 bases). The germline V gene has CDR1 SGDLS and CDR2 YYNGEE. V lost 3 bases and J lost 12, with 18 bases in between. CDR3 length equals 13 residues. The CDR3 loop is CASSGREGLGPFF. The CDR3 DNA reads TGTGCCAGCAGCGGGAGGGAAGGGCTGGGGCCTTTCTTT.

This clone was counted between two and nine times. The chain links TRBV18 to TRBJ1-2; D not resolved. The V and J ends lost 3 bases and 9 bases respectively, with 11 bases between them. The CDR3 covers 12 residues. The germline gives CDR1 KGHSH, CDR2 LQKENI. The CDR3 spells CASSPLLGSYTF. CDR3 nucleotides: TGTGCCAGCTCACCCCTGCTCGGGAGCTACACCTTC. Full variable domain (rest looked up from reference TRBV18 and TRBJ1-2): NAGVMQNPRHLVRRRGQEARLRCSPMKGHSHVYWYRQLPEEGLKFMVYLQKENIIDESGMPKERFSAEFPKEGPSILRIQQVVRGDSAAYFCASSPLLGSYTFGSGTRLTVV.

This clone was recorded at least ten times. The DNA for the CDR3 is TGCAGCGTTGCTCCCGGGACAGGGACGAACACTGAAGCTTTCTTT. Protein: CSVAPGTGTNTEAFF. The chain recombines TRBV29-1 with TRBJ1-1; 9 bases are shared with TRBD1. Germline V lookup: CDR1 SQVTM, CDR2 ANQGSEA. Trimming cost V 4 bases and J 1 base; bases outside gene matches: 7. This CDR3 is built from 15 residues. The entire variable domain, with the rest obtained from reference TRBV29-1 and TRBJ1-1, is as follows: SAVISQKPSRDICQRGTSLTIQCQVDSQVTMMFWYRQQPGQSLTLIATANQGSEATYESGFVIDKFPISRPNLTFSTLTVSNMSPEDSSIYLCSVAPGTGTNTEAFFGQGTRLTVV.

This clone was counted between two and nine times. This rearrangement joins TRBV20-1 to TRBJ2-1; no reliable D call. The CDR3 consists of 11 residues. Trimming cost V 5 bases and J 12 bases, with 14 bases left between them. In germline, CDR1 is DFQATT, CDR2 SNEGSKA (reference sequence). CDR3 region: CSAPLFERQFF. CDR3 sequence (DNA): TGCAGTGCTCCCTTATTTGAGAGGCAGTTCTTC.

The sample holds a few counts of this clone. The chain employs TRBV28 and TRBJ2-1; the D gene is possibly TRBD2 (6 bases). The CDR3 consists of 14 residues. The V end lost 5 bases, the J end lost 3 bases, and 11 bases lay between the germline ends. Germline CDR1 MDHEN, CDR2 SYDVKM. CDR3 in amino acids: CASSLPGDYNEQFF. The CDR3 DNA is TGTGCCAGCAGTCTCCCGGGAGACTACAATGAGCAGTTCTTC.

This clone was detected ten times or more. This chain joins TRBV29-1 and TRBJ2-7; 12 nucleotides match TRBD1. The V gene end was trimmed by 6 bases and the J gene end by 5 bases; junction bases not matched to a gene: 8. The CDR3 sequence is 14 residues long. Germline lookup yields CDR1 SQVTM and CDR2 ANQGSEA. The CDR3 coding sequence is TGCAGCGTCGCCGGGACAGGGGGCAAGGACGAGCAGTACTTC. It encodes CSVAGTGGKDEQYF.

This clone was counted between two and nine times. One junction end disagrees with the germline gene, perhaps due to a read error. This rearrangement joins TRBV4-1 to TRBJ1-2; 7 positions agree with TRBD1. This CDR3 region has 14 residues. Germline V lookup: CDR1 MGHRA, CDR2 YSYEKL. The CDR3 DNA reads TGTGCCAGCAGCGCGGGACAGTTGGACTATGGCTACACCTTC. Protein sequence: CASSAGQLDYGYTF.

The chain has TRBV10-1 and TRBJ2-7, with 10 bases that match TRBD1. The CDR3 has 15 amino acids. Germline V lookup: CDR1 WNHNN, CDR2 SYGVQD (reference sequence). Trimming cost V 2 bases and J 6 bases; bases outside gene matches: 7. The CDR3 DNA is TGCGCCAGCAGTGAGCCCGGGACAGGGGTGGCCGAGCAGTACTTC. It codes for CASSEPGTGVAEQYF.